This T cell receptor (beta chain) is drawn from a study of shared clonotypes between healthy human individuals. Germline CDR1 reads MGHDK; CDR2 reads SYGVNS. The CDR3 is made up of 16 amino acids. The V gene end was trimmed by 1 base and the J gene end by 7 bases; junction bases not matched to a gene: 8. Genomic DNA (from each subset) was split evenly across several immunoSEQ plates. TCRdb keeps only in-frame clones here, not all; method: immunoSEQ multiplex PCR. The table has approximately 940,000 clones, approximately 80% seen once. The origin of this receptor is a man between 18 and 35 years old in good health. The specimen was memory CD4+ T cells sorted from blood. Subset denoted: CD45RA-negative fraction. The genes are TRBV25-1 and TRBJ2-1; 9 bases match TRBD2. CDR3 in DNA: TGTGCCAGCAGTGAATGGGGCGGGGGGGCCGAGAATGAGCAGTTCTTC. This codes for CASSEWGGGAENEQFF.